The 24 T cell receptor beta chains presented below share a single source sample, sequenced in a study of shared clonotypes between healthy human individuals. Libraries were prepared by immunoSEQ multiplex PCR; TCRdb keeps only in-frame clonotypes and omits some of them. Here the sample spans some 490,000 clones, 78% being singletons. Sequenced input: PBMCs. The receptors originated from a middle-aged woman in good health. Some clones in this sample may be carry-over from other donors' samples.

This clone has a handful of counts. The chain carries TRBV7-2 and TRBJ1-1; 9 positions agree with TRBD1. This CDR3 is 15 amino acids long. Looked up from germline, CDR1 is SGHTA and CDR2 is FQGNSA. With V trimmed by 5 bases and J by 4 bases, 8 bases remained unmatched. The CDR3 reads CASSTTGGRSTEAFF. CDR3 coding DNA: TGTGCCAGCAGCACTACAGGGGGCAGGAGCACTGAAGCTTTCTTT.

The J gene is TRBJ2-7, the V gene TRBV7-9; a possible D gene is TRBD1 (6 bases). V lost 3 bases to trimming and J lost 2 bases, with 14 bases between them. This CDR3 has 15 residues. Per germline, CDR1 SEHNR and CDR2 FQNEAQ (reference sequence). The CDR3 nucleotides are TGTGCCAGCAGCTTTGGACAGTTAAACCCCTACGAGCAGTACTTC. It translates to CASSFGQLNPYEQYF.

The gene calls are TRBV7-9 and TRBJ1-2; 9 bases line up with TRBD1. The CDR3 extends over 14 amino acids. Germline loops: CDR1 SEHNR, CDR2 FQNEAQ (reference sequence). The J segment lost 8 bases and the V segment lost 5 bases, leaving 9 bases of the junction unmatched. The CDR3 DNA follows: TGTGCCAGCAGCCACCCAGGGACAGGGTGGGGCTACACCTTC. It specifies CASSHPGTGWGYTF. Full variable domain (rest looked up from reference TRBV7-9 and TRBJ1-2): DTGVSQNPRHKITKRGQNVTFRCDPISEHNRLYWYRQTLGQGPEFLTYFQNEAQLEKSRLLSDRFSAERPKGSFSTLEIQRTEQGDSAMYLCASSHPGTGWGYTFGSGTRLTVV.

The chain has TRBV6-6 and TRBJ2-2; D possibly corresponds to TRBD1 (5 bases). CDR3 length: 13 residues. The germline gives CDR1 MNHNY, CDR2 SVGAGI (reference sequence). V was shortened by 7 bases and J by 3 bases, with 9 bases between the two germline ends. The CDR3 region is CASTDSYTGELFF. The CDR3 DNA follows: TGTGCCAGCACCGACAGTTACACCGGGGAGCTGTTTTTT.

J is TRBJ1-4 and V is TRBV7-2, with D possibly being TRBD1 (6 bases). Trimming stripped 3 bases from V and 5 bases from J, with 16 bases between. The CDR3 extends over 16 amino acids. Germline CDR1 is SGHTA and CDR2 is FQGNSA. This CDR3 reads CASSLMRGQGNEKLFF. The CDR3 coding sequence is TGTGCCAGCAGCTTGATGAGGGGACAAGGGAATGAAAAACTGTTTTTT.

Written as DNA, the CDR3 is TGTGCCACCAGCCCCCGGACAGGGAGTAATAGTGGCTACACCTTC. It codes for CATSPRTGSNSGYTF. The V and J genes are TRBV15 and TRBJ1-2; 8 nucleotides line up with TRBD1. Trimming removed 5 bases from V and 7 bases from J; junction bases left unmatched: 12. The CDR3 contains 15 residues. Germline V lookup: CDR1 LNHNV, CDR2 YYDKDF (reference sequence). The full variable domain, in which reference TRBV15 and TRBJ1-2 provide the parts outside the CDR3, is DAMVIQNPRYQVTQFGKPVTLSCSQTLNHNVMYWYQQKSSQAPKLLFHYYDKDFNNEADTPDNFQSRRPNTSFCFLDIRSPGLGDTAMYLCATSPRTGSNSGYTFGSGTRLTVV.

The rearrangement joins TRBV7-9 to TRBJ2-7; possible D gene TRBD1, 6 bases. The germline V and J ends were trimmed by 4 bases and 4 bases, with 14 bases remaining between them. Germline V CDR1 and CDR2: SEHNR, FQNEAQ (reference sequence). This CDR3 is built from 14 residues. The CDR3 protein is CASSSTGSRYEQYF. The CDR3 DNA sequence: TGTGCCAGCAGCTCAACAGGGTCTCGTTACGAGCAGTACTTC.

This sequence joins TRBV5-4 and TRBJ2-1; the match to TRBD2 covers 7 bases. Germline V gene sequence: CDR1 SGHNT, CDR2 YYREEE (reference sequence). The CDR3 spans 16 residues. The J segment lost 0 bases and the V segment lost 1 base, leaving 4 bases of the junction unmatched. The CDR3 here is CASSLKTGGSYNEQFF. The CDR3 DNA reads TGTGCCAGCAGCTTGAAAACGGGGGGCTCCTACAATGAGCAGTTCTTC.

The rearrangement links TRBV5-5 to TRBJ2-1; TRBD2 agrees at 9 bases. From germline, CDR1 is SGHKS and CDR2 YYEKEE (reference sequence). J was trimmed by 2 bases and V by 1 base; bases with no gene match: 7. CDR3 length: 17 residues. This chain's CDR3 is CASSLYLAGATYNEQFF. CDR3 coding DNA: TGTGCCAGCAGCTTGTATTTAGCGGGAGCTACCTACAATGAGCAGTTCTTC.

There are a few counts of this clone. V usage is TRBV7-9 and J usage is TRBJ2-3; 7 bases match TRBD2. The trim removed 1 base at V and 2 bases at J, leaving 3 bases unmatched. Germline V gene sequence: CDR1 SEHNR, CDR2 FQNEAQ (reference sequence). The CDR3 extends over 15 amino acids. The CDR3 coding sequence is TGTGCCAGCAGCTTAGGCGGGGGAGACACAGATACGCAGTATTTT. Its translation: CASSLGGGDTDTQYF.

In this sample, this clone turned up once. CDR3 protein: CASSQGGVFPQHF. The DNA of the CDR3 is TGTGCCAGCAGCCAAGGGGGGGTATTCCCCCAGCATTTT. The V and J genes are TRBV14 and TRBJ1-5, with D maybe TRBD1 (5 bases). V lost 1 base to trimming and J lost 10 bases, with 11 bases between them. Germline V gene data show CDR1 as SGHDN and CDR2 as FVKESK. The CDR3 is made up of 13 amino acids.

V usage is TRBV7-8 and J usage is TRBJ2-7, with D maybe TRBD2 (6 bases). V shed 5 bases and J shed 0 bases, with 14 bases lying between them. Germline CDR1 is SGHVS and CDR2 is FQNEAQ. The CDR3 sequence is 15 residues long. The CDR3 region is CASSTWDSPSYEQYF. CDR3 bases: TGTGCCAGCAGCACCTGGGACTCCCCCTCCTACGAGCAGTACTTC.

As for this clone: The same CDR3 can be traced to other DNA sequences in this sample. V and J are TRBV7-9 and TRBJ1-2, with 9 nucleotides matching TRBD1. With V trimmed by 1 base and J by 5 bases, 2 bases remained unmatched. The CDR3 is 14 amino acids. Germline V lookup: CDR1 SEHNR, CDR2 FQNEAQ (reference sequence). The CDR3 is CASSLGGQGYGYTF. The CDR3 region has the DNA TGTGCCAGCAGCTTAGGGGGACAGGGATATGGCTACACCTTC.

The CDR3, as DNA: TGTGCCAGCAGTGTTGAGGGATTCTTAGGGGAGACCCAGTACTTC. This sequence encodes CASSVEGFLGETQYF. V gene TRBV6-1 combines with J gene TRBJ2-5, with D maybe TRBD2 (5 bases). The CDR3 has 15 residues. Germline V gene lookup returns CDR1 MNHNS and CDR2 SASEGT. V shed 4 bases and J shed 5 bases, with 17 bases lying between them.

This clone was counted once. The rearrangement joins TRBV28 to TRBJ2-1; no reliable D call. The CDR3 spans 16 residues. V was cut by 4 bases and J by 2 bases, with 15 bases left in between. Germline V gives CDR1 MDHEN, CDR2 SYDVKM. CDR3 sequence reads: CASSSIQEFTYNEQFF. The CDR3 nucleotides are TGTGCCAGCAGTTCAATTCAGGAATTCACCTACAATGAGCAGTTCTTC.

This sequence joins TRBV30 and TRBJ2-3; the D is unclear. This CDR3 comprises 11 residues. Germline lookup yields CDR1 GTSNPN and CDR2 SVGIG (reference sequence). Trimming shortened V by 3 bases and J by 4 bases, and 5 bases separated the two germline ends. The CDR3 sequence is CAWSQADTQYF. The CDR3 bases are TGTGCCTGGAGCCAGGCAGATACGCAGTATTTT.

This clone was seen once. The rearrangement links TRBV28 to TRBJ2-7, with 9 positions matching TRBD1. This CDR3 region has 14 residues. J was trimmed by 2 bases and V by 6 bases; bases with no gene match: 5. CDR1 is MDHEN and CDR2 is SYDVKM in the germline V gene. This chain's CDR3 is CASRGGQGPYEQYF. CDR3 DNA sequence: TGTGCCAGCAGGGGGGGACAGGGCCCCTACGAGCAGTACTTC.

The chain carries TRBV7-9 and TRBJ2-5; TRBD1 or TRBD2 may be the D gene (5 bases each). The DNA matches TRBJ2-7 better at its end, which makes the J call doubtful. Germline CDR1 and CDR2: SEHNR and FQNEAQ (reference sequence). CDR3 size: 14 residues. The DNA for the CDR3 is TGTGCCAGCAGCTTAGCGGGACGCTCCTACGAGCAGTACTTC. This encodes CASSLAGRSYEQYF.

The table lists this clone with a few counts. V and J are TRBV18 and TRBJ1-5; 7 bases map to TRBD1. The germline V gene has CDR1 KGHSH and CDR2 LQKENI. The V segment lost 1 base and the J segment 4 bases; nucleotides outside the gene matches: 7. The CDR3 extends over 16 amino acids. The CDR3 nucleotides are TGTGCCAGCTCACCACAGGAGGGGGCCAGTAATCAGCCCCAGCATTTT. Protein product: CASSPQEGASNQPQHF.

CDR3 DNA sequence: TGTGCCAGCAGCCTTCCGGGACAGGGACCCTACGAGCAGTACTTC. It translates to CASSLPGQGPYEQYF. V gene TRBV14 combines with J gene TRBJ2-7; 9 nucleotides match TRBD1. The ends lost 4 bases at V and 2 bases at J; junction bases unmatched: 6. Germline CDR1 is SGHDN and CDR2 is FVKESK. The CDR3 consists of 15 residues.

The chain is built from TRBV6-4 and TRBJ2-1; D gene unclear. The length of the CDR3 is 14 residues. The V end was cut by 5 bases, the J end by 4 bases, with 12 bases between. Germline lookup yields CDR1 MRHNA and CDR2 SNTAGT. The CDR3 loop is CASSLNAEYNEQFF. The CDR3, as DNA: TGTGCCAGCAGTCTTAACGCTGAGTACAATGAGCAGTTCTTC.

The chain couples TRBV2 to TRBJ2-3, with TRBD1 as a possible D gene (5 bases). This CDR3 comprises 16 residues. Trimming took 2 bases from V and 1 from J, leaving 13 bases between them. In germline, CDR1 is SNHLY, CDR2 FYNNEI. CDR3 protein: CASSESRGRGTDTQYF. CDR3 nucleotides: TGTGCCAGCAGTGAATCAAGGGGAAGGGGCACAGATACGCAGTATTTT.

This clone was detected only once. This CDR3 reads CASSYGRVSGDTQYF. CDR3 coding DNA: TGTGCCAGCAGCTACGGGAGAGTGTCTGGGGATACGCAGTATTTT. The chain combines TRBV7-6 with TRBJ2-3; D perhaps matches TRBD2 (6 bases). The CDR3 runs to 15 residues. V was cut by 4 bases and J by 6 bases, with 17 bases left in between. Germline CDR1 is SGHVS and CDR2 is FNYEAQ.

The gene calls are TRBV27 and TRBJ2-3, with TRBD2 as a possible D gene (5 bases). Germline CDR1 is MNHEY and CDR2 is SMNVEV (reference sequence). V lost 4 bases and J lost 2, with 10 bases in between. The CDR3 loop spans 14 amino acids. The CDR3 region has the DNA TGTGCCAGCAGTTCCAGGACTCCCACAGATACGCAGTATTTT. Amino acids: CASSSRTPTDTQYF.